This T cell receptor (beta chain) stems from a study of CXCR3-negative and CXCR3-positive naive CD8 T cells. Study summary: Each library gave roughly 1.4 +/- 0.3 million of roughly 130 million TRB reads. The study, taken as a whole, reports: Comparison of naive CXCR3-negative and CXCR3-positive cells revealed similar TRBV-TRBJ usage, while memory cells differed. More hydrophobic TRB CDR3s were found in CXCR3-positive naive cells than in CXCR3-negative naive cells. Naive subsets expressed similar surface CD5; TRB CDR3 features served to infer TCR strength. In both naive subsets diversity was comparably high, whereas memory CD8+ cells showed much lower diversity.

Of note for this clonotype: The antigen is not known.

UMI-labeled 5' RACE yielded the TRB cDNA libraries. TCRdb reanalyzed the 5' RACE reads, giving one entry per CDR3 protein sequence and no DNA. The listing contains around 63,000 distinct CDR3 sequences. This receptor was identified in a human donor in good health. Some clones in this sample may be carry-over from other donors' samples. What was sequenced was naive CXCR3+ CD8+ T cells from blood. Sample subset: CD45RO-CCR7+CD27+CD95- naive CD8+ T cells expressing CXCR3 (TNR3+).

The CDR3 spells CASSFRDRDYEQYF. The rearrangement uses TRBV6-6 and TRBJ2-7; TCRdb's D call of TRBD1 is untestable without DNA. Germline CDR1 is MNHNY and CDR2 is SVGAGI (reference sequence). This CDR3 has 14 amino acids.